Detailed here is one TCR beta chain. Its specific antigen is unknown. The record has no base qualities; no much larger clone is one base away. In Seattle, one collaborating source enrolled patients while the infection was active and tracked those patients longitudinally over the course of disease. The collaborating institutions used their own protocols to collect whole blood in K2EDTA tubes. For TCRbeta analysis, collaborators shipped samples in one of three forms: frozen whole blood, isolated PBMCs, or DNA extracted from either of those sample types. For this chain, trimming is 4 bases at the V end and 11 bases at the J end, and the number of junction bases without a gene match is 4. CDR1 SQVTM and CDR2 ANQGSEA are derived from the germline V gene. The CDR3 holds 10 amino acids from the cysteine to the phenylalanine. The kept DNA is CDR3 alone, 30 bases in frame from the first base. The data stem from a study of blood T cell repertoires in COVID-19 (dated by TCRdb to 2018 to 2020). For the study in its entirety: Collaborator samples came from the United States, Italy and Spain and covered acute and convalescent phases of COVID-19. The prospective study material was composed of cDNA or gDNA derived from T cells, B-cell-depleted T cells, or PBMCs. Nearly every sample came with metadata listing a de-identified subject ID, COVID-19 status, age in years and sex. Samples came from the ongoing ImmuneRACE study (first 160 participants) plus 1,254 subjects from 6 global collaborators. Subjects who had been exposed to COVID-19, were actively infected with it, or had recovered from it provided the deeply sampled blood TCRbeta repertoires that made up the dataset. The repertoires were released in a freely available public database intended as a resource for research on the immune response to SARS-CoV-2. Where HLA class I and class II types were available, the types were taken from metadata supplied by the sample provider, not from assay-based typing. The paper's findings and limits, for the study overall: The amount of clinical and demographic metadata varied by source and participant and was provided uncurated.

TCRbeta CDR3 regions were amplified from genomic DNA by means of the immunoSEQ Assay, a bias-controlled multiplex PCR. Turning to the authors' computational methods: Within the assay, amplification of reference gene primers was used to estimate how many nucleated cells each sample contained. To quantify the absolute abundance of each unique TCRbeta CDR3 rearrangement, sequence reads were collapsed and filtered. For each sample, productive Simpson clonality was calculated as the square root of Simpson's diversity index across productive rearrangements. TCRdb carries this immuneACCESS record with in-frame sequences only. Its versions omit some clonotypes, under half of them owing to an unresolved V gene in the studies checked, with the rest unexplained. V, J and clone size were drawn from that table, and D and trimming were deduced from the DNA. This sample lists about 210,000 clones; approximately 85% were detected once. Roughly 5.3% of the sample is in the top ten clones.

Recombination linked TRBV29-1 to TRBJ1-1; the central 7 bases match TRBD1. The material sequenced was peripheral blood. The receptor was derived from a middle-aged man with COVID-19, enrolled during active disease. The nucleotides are TGCAGCGTTGTTACAGGGGATGCTTTCTTT. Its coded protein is CSVVTGDAFF.